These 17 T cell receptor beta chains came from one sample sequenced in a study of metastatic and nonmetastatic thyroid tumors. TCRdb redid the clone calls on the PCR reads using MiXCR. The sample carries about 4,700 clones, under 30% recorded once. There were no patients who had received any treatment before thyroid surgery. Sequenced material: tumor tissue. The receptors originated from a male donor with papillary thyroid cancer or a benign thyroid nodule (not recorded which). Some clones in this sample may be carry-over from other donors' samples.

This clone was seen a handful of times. As DNA, the CDR3 is TGTGCCAGCAGTTACTCGTCAGGGAGGTCGGAGGGCTACACCTTC. This encodes CASSYSSGRSEGYTF. The V gene is TRBV6-6, the J gene TRBJ1-2; tentative D call: TRBD1 (5 bases). Germline V gene sequence: CDR1 MNHNY, CDR2 SVGAGI (reference sequence). The CDR3 is made up of 15 amino acids. The V end was cut by 0 bases, the J end by 8 bases, with 16 bases between.

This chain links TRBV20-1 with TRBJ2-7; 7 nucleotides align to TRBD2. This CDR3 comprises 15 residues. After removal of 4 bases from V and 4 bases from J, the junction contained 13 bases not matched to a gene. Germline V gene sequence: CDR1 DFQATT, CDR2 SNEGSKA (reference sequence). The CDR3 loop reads CSATEAGSGTYEQYF. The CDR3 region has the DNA TGCAGTGCTACTGAAGCCGGGAGCGGGACTTACGAGCAGTACTTC.

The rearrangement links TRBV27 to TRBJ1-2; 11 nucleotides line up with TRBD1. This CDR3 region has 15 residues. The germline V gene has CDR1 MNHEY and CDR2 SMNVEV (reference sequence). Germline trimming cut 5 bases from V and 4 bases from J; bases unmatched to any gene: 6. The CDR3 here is CASSGQGAPIYGYTF. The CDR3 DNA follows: TGTGCCAGCAGTGGACAGGGGGCGCCGATCTATGGCTACACCTTC.

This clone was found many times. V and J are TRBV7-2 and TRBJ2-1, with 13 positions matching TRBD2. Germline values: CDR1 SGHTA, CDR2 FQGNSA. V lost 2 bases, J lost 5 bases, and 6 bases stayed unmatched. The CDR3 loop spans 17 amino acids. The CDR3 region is CASSLSLAGGGHNEQFF. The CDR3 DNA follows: TGTGCCAGCAGCTTATCACTAGCGGGAGGGGGGCACAATGAGCAGTTCTTC. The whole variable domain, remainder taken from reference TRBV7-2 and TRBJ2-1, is GAGVSQSPSNKVTEKGKDVELRCDPISGHTALYWYRQSLGQGLEFLIYFQGNSAPDKSGLPSDRFSAERTGGSVSTLTIQRTQQEDSAVYLCASSLSLAGGGHNEQFFGPGTRLTVL.

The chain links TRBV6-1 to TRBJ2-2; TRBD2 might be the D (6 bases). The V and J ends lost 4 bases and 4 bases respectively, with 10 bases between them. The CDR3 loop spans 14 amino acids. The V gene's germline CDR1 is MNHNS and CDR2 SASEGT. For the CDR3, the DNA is TGTGCCAGCAGTGGGATGGGGGGCACCGGGGAGCTGTTTTTT. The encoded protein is CASSGMGGTGELFF.

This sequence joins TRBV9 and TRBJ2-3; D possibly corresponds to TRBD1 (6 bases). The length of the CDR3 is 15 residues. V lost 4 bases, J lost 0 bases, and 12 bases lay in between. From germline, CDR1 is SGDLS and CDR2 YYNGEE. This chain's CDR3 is CASSSWTASTDTQYF. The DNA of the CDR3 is TGTGCCAGCAGCAGCTGGACAGCTAGCACAGATACGCAGTATTTT.

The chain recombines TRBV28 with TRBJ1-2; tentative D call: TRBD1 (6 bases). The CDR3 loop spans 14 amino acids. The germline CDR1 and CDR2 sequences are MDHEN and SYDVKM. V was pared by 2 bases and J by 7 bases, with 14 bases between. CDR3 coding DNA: TGTGCCAGCAGTTTAAGTTGGGGGCAGGGTGGCTACACCTTC. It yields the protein CASSLSWGQGGYTF.

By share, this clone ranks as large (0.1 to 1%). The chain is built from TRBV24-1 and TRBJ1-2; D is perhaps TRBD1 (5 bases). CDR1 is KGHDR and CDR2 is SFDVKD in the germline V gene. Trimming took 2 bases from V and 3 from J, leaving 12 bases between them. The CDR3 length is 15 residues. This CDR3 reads CATSDSGRADYGYTF. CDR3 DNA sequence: TGTGCCACCAGTGATTCGGGCAGGGCGGACTATGGCTACACCTTC.

CDR3 sequence: CASSSGKDYNEQFF. CDR3 DNA: TGTGCCAGCAGCAGCGGGAAGGATTACAATGAGCAGTTCTTC. The V gene is TRBV6-1, the J gene TRBJ2-1; 7 bases fit TRBD2. V lost 6 bases to trimming and J lost 4 bases; unmatched junction nucleotides: 6. Germline values: CDR1 MNHNS, CDR2 SASEGT. The length of the CDR3 is 14 residues.

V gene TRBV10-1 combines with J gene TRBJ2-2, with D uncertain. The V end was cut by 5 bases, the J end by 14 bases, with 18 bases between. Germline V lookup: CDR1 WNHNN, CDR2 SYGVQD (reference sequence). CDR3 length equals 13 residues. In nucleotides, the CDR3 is TGCGCCAGCAGTCAATCTCCCACCGGGTATCTGTTTTTT. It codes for CASSQSPTGYLFF.

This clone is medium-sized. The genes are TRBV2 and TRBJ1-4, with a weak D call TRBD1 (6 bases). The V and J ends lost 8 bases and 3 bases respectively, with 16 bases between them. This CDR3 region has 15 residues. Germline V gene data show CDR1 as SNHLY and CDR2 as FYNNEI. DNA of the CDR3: TGTGCCAGCGGGGGCCCCGGGACGCCTAATGAAAAACTGTTTTTT. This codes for CASGGPGTPNEKLFF.

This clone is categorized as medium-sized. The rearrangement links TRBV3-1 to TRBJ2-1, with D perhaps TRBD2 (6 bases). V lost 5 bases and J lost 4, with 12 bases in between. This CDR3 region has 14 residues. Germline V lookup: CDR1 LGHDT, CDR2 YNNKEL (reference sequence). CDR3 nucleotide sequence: TGTGCCAGCAGCGGCCGGGGGAAATACAATGAGCAGTTCTTC. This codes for CASSGRGKYNEQFF.

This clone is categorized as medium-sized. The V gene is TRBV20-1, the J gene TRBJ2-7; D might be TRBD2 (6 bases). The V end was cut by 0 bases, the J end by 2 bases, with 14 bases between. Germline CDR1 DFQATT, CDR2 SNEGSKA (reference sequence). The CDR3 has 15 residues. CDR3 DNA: TGCAGTGCTAGAGATAGGCAGGGAGGCACCTACGAGCAGTACTTC. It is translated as CSARDRQGGTYEQYF.

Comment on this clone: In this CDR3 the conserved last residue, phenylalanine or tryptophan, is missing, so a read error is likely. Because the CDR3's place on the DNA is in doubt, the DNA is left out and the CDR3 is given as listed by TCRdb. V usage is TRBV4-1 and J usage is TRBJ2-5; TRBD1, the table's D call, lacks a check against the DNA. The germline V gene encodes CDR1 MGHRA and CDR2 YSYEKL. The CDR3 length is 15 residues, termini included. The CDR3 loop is CARQLAGGRGQEAWL.

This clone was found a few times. The CDR3 region has the DNA TGTGCCAGCAGGAAGGACAACTATGGCTACACCTTC. Translated: CASRKDNYGYTF. The genes are TRBV6-4 and TRBJ1-2; D gene ambiguous. V lost 6 bases, J lost 2 bases, and 7 bases lay in between. The CDR3 runs to 12 residues. Germline assignment: CDR1 MRHNA and CDR2 SNTAGT.

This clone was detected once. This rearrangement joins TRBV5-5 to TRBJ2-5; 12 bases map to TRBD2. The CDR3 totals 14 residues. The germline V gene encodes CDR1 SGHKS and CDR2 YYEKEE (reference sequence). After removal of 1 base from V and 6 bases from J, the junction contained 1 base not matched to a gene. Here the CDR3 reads CASSLTSGRQTQYF. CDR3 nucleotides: TGTGCCAGCAGCTTGACTAGCGGGAGGCAGACCCAGTACTTC.

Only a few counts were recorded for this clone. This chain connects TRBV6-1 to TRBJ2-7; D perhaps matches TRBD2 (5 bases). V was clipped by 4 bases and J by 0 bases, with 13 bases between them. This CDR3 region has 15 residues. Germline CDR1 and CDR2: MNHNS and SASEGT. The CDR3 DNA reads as TGTGCCAGCAGTGTGAGGGCCGAGAGCTCCTACGAGCAGTACTTC. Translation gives CASSVRAESSYEQYF.